Presented here are 12 T cell receptor beta chains from one specimen sequenced in a study of PD-1 blockade in mismatch repair-deficient tumors. Clones were sequenced by immunoSEQ multiplex PCR, and TCRdb holds only the in-frame ones, with some missing. Counted here are 30,000 to 35,000 clones, 75% to 90% occurring once; the ten biggest clones make up approximately 3.1%. Sequencing was performed on PBMCs, taken approximately 6 weeks after starting pembrolizumab. All receptors come from an adult with mismatch repair-deficient cancer.

The J gene is TRBJ2-2, the V gene TRBV19; tentatively, D is TRBD2 (6 bases). This CDR3 contains 12 residues. V was shortened by 11 bases and J by 0 bases, with 7 bases between the two germline ends. CDR1 LNHDA and CDR2 SQIVND come from the germline V gene (reference sequence). CDR3 sequence (DNA): TGTGCCGGGGGGACGAACACCGGGGAGCTGTTTTTT. It codes for CAGGTNTGELFF.

The gene calls are TRBV5-4 and TRBJ2-5; possibly TRBD2 for D (6 bases). The V gene lost 7 bases and the J gene lost 3 bases, with 13 bases spanning the gap. The CDR3 sequence is 13 residues long. Germline V gives CDR1 SGHNT, CDR2 YYREEE (reference sequence). CDR3 nucleotides: TGTGCCAGCTCGGACTACTCCAAAGAGACCCAGTACTTC. The encoded protein is CASSDYSKETQYF.

The CDR3 DNA reads as TGTGCCAGCAGCCACGGACAGGGGAACACTGAAGCTTTCTTT. As protein: CASSHGQGNTEAFF. The rearrangement uses TRBV7-8 and TRBJ1-1, with TRBD1 matching 8 bases. J lost 1 base, V lost 5 bases, and 3 bases had no gene match. CDR3 length equals 14 residues. In germline, CDR1 is SGHVS, CDR2 FQNEAQ.

This rearrangement joins TRBV9 to TRBJ2-2; maybe TRBD2 (5 bases). Germline assignment: CDR1 SGDLS and CDR2 YYNGEE. The V and J ends lost 4 bases and 4 bases respectively, with 17 bases between them. The CDR3 totals 16 residues. The CDR3 DNA reads as TGTGCCAGCAGCCCTCCCGGGGTAGCAGGCACCGGGGAGCTGTTTTTT. This gives the protein CASSPPGVAGTGELFF.

This chain connects TRBV25-1 to TRBJ1-1, with no clear D. V lost 1 base and J lost 3, with 12 bases in between. Germline CDR1 and CDR2: MGHDK and SYGVNS. This CDR3 is built from 15 residues. The CDR3 region is CASSELGSLDTEAFF. The DNA for the CDR3 is TGTGCCAGCAGTGAATTGGGGAGTCTGGACACTGAAGCTTTCTTT. The full variable domain, in which reference TRBV25-1 and TRBJ1-1 provide the parts outside the CDR3, is EADIYQTPRYLVIGTGKKITLECSQTMGHDKMYWYQQDPGMELHLIHYSYGVNSTEKGDLSSESTVSRIRTEHFPLTLESARPSHTSQYLCASSELGSLDTEAFFGQGTRLTVV.

The V and J genes are TRBV5-1 and TRBJ2-2; 9 bases agree with TRBD1. V lost 5 bases to trimming and J lost 5 bases; unmatched junction nucleotides: 10. The CDR3 is made up of 16 amino acids. Germline assignment: CDR1 SGHRS and CDR2 YFSETQ. In nucleotides, the CDR3 is TGCGCCAGCAGTTTTACAGGGGGCCAGAGGACCGGGGAGCTGTTTTTT. This gives the protein CASSFTGGQRTGELFF.

The chain couples TRBV28 to TRBJ1-3; D might be TRBD1 (5 bases). Germline V gene sequence: CDR1 MDHEN, CDR2 SYDVKM. There are 15 residues in the CDR3. V gave up 5 bases and J gave up 4 bases, with 15 bases separating them. The CDR3 nucleotides are TGTGCCAGCAGTCCCCCCCCAGGGTTGGGAAACACCATATATTTT. Protein: CASSPPPGLGNTIYF.

This chain connects TRBV15 to TRBJ2-7, with a possible D match to TRBD2 (5 bases). This CDR3 is built from 15 residues. CDR1 is LNHNV, CDR2 YYDKDF, per germline (reference sequence). V shed 5 bases and J shed 2 bases, with 16 bases lying between them. CDR3 DNA: TGTGCCACCAGCGATTGGAGGCGCAGTACCTACGAGCAGTACTTC. This gives the protein CATSDWRRSTYEQYF.

This chain uses TRBV9 with TRBJ2-1, with D unresolved. The germline V and J ends were trimmed by 4 bases and 0 bases, with 8 bases remaining between them. The length of the CDR3 is 14 residues. In germline, CDR1 is SGDLS, CDR2 YYNGEE. CDR3 sequence reads: CASSHYGSYNEQFF. CDR3 bases: TGTGCCAGCAGCCACTACGGCTCCTACAATGAGCAGTTCTTC.

This chain joins TRBV15 and TRBJ1-4, with D possibly being TRBD1 (6 bases). The germline V gene encodes CDR1 LNHNV and CDR2 YYDKDF (reference sequence). With 2 bases removed from V and 5 bases from J, the gap between germline ends came to 12 bases. The length of the CDR3 is 15 residues. This CDR3 is CATSRPGAENEKLFF. CDR3 DNA: TGTGCCACCAGCAGACCAGGGGCAGAAAATGAAAAACTGTTTTTT.

This chain connects TRBV19 to TRBJ2-5; TRBD1 aligns across 7 bases. Germline CDR1 reads LNHDA; CDR2 reads SQIVND (reference sequence). V shed 3 bases, J shed 4 bases, and the junction held 8 bases outside the gene matches. The CDR3 spans 15 residues. The CDR3 DNA follows: TGTGCCAGTAGTATCCTCGAGACAGGGCGAGAGACCCAGTACTTC. Residues: CASSILETGRETQYF. The complete variable domain, with remaining parts taken from reference TRBV19 and TRBJ2-5, reads DGGITQSPKYLFRKEGQNVTLSCEQNLNHDAMYWYRQDPGQGLRLIYYSQIVNDFQKGDIAEGYSVSREKKESFPLTVTSAQKNPTAFYLCASSILETGRETQYFGPGTRLLVL.

Only one count was recorded for this clone. The chain carries TRBV20-1 and TRBJ2-1; tentatively, D is TRBD2 (5 bases). The CDR3 runs to 11 residues. Germline CDR1 is DFQATT and CDR2 is SNEGSKA (reference sequence). Trimming cost V 0 bases and J 15 bases, with 12 bases left between them. The CDR3 DNA reads as TGCAGTGCTAGAGACTTAGCGAGTCCGTTCTTC. This translates into CSARDLASPFF.